This T cell receptor beta chain was observed in a study of T cell changes during pregnancy in multiple sclerosis. Generated by immunoSEQ multiplex PCR, the TCRdb table keeps only in-frame clones and is missing some. The table includes some 130,000 clones, roughly 96% detected once. After removal of 2 bases from V and 3 bases from J, the junction contained 1 base not matched to a gene. This CDR3 is built from 14 residues. Germline-derived CDR1 and CDR2 are MNHEY and SVGAGI. The chain links TRBV6-5 to TRBJ1-2; 9 positions agree with TRBD1. This sequence originates from a female donor with multiple sclerosis, enrolled in a pregnancy study. The sample was peripheral blood, taken after pregnancy. For the CDR3, the DNA is TGTGCCAGCAGTTACGGGGACAGGGACTATGGCTACACCTTC. Protein: CASSYGDRDYGYTF.